Each of the 30 T cell receptor beta chains below was sequenced from the same sample in a study of T cell repertoires in cytomegalovirus infection. Their antigens remain unidentified. Each CDR3 protein gets one entry after TCRdb re-called the reads with MiXCR. The sample holds about 160,000 distinct CDR3 sequences, about 22% seen once. The sequences come from CD8+ T cells from cultured PBMCs, collected from culture after CMV antigen stimulation. The source of these receptors is a human donor in good health (CMV status not recorded). Some clones in this sample may be carry-over from other donors' samples.

The rearrangement joins TRBV7-8 to TRBJ2-3; 7 bases are shared with TRBD1. The trim removed 6 bases at V and 0 bases at J, leaving 12 bases unmatched. CDR3 size: 17 residues. The germline gives CDR1 SGHVS, CDR2 FQNEAQ. CDR3 DNA sequence: TGTGCCAGCAGAGACTACCGGGACAGAGATAGCACAGATACGCAGTATTTT. Translating gives CASRDYRDRDSTDTQYF.

This clonotype was seen at least ten times. CDR3 DNA: TGCAGTGCCTTCACAGGGACGGATGCAGATACGCAGTATTTT. This codes for CSAFTGTDADTQYF. This chain uses TRBV20-1 with TRBJ2-3; D may be TRBD1 (6 bases). The V end lost 6 bases, the J end lost 4 bases, and 17 bases lay between the germline ends. CDR3 length equals 14 residues. Germline assignment: CDR1 DFQATT and CDR2 SNEGSKA (reference sequence).

This clonotype was counted only a few times. This chain links TRBV7-3 with TRBJ2-2, with TRBD1 matching over 7 bases. Germline trimming cut 5 bases from V and 0 bases from J; bases unmatched to any gene: 6. Germline loops: CDR1 SGHTA, CDR2 FQGTGA. This CDR3 is 16 amino acids long. The CDR3 nucleotides are TGTGCCAGCAGCACTCTGACAGGGCCGAACACCGGGGAGCTGTTTTTT. Amino acids: CASSTLTGPNTGELFF.

This clonotype has more than one count but fewer than ten. V is TRBV7-8 and J is TRBJ2-7; no firm D call. The CDR3 spans 13 residues. Per germline, CDR1 SGHVS and CDR2 FQNEAQ. Trimming cost V 1 base and J 3 bases, with 7 bases left between them. The CDR3 reads CASSLERIYEQYF. In nucleotides, the CDR3 is TGTGCCAGCAGCTTAGAACGTATCTACGAGCAGTACTTC.

The chain joins TRBV6-2 or TRBV6-3 to TRBJ1-1; D not resolved. The CDR3 is 14 residues long. The germline V and J ends were trimmed by 5 bases and 4 bases, with 14 bases remaining between them. Germline CDR1 reads MNHEY; CDR2 reads SVGEGT. Written as DNA, the CDR3 is TGTGCCAGCAGTCCTCGGCCGCCGGCCACTGAAGCTTTCTTT. The encoded protein is CASSPRPPATEAFF.

The V and J genes are TRBV9 and TRBJ2-7; D is possibly TRBD1 (5 bases). Germline V gene sequence: CDR1 SGDLS, CDR2 YYNGEE. The CDR3 contains 15 residues. With 2 bases removed from V and 3 bases from J, the gap between germline ends came to 15 bases. The CDR3 spells CASSVYGTGFYEQYF. CDR3 DNA: TGTGCCAGCAGCGTCTATGGTACAGGTTTCTACGAGCAGTACTTC.

In this sample, this clonotype turned up many times. The gene calls are TRBV7-2 and TRBJ1-2; D may be TRBD1 (5 bases). From germline, CDR1 is SGHTA and CDR2 FQGNSA. The CDR3 extends over 15 amino acids. Trimming removed 2 bases at V and 6 bases at J, with 16 bases between. The CDR3 DNA follows: TGTGCCAGCAGCTTAAAGAGGGGAAGGGTAGATGGCTACACCTTC. Translating it yields CASSLKRGRVDGYTF.

This clonotype was detected many times. The chain is built from TRBV13 and TRBJ2-2; D unresolved. This CDR3 contains 13 residues. V lost 2 bases and J lost 5, with 6 bases in between. Germline assignment: CDR1 PRHDT and CDR2 FYEKMQ (reference sequence). CDR3 nucleotide sequence: TGTGCCAGCAGCTTATACGTAACCGGGGAGCTGTTTTTT. Protein: CASSLYVTGELFF.

The table lists this clonotype with a few counts. The gene calls are TRBV7-2 and TRBJ1-1, with D possibly being TRBD1 (6 bases). V was pared by 7 bases and J by 6 bases, with 18 bases between. Germline V gene sequence: CDR1 SGHTA, CDR2 FQGNSA. The CDR3 runs to 14 residues. The CDR3 sequence is CASTLTSGAPEAFF. CDR3 nucleotide sequence: TGTGCCAGCACCCTAACCTCAGGGGCCCCTGAAGCTTTCTTT.

The rearrangement joins TRBV6-2 or TRBV6-3 to TRBJ2-7; D uncertain. CDR1 is MNHEY, CDR2 SVGEGT, per germline. The CDR3 is 13 amino acids. Between the trimmed V and J ends, which lost 4 bases and 2 bases, there was a span of 9 bases. CDR3 sequence reads: CASSSTETYEQYF. Written as DNA, the CDR3 is TGTGCCAGCAGTTCGACTGAGACCTACGAGCAGTACTTC.

The chain uses TRBV12-3 or TRBV12-4 and TRBJ1-2; D perhaps matches TRBD1 (5 bases). Trimming cost V 6 bases and J 7 bases, with 12 bases left between them. The CDR3 loop spans 12 amino acids. CDR3 in DNA: TGTGCCAGCAGGCCAGGGAGGCTTGGCTACACCTTC. It yields the protein CASRPGRLGYTF.

This clonotype was counted ten times or more. The chain carries TRBV7-2 and TRBJ2-7; the D gene is possibly TRBD1 (6 bases). The CDR3 spans 17 residues. CDR1 and CDR2 from the germline V gene are SGHTA and FQGNSA. V was shortened by 5 bases and J by 3 bases, with 23 bases between the two germline ends. In nucleotides, the CDR3 is TGTGCCAGCAGCGCGTACAGGGATTCGTGGCCAGACTACGAGCAGTACTTC. It codes for CASSAYRDSWPDYEQYF.

The rearrangement links TRBV10-3 to TRBJ1-6; TRBD1 matches at 12 bases. Trimming cost V 0 bases and J 10 bases; bases outside gene matches: 7. The CDR3 covers 17 residues. The V gene's germline CDR1 is ENHRY and CDR2 SYGVKD. CDR3 DNA sequence: TGTGCCATCAGTGAGTCCCCAGGGACAGGGGGCATCTCACCCCTCCACTTT. Translation gives CAISESPGTGGISPLHF.

J is TRBJ2-3 and V is TRBV6-5; D possibly uses TRBD1 or TRBD2 (5 bases each). Trimming removed 7 bases at V and 6 bases at J, with 20 bases between. The CDR3 length is 15 residues. Germline lookup yields CDR1 MNHEY and CDR2 SVGAGI. The CDR3 here is CASTNAGWGADTQYF. The CDR3 bases are TGTGCCAGCACGAACGCAGGGTGGGGAGCCGATACGCAGTATTTT.

This clonotype occurred a few times. The chain employs TRBV7-8 and TRBJ2-7, with 9 bases fitting TRBD2. J lost 5 bases, V lost 5 bases, and 7 bases had no gene match. This CDR3 contains 14 residues. Per germline, CDR1 SGHVS and CDR2 FQNEAQ. CDR3 DNA: TGTGCCAGCAGCGGGACTAGCCCCCTCGACGAGCAGTACTTC. Amino acids: CASSGTSPLDEQYF.

The V gene is TRBV5-6, the J gene TRBJ2-7, with TRBD1 matching 12 bases. Germline trimming cut 4 bases from V and 4 bases from J; bases unmatched to any gene: 6. CDR3 length: 15 residues. CDR1 is SGHDT, CDR2 YYEEEE, per germline. This chain's CDR3 is CASSAGQGAAYEQYF. Here the CDR3 DNA reads TGTGCCAGCAGCGCGGGACAGGGGGCTGCGTACGAGCAGTACTTC. Complete variable domain (other parts from reference TRBV5-6 and TRBJ2-7): DAGVTQSPTHLIKTRGQQVTLRCSPKSGHDTVSWYQQALGQGPQFIFQYYEEEERQRGNFPDRFSGHQFPNYSSELNVNALLLGDSALYLCASSAGQGAAYEQYFGPGTRLTVT.

The chain recombines TRBV6-5 with TRBJ2-7, with a possible D match to TRBD2 (5 bases). CDR3 length: 14 amino acids. Trimming removed 0 bases at V and 5 bases at J, with 11 bases between. Germline V lookup: CDR1 MNHEY, CDR2 SVGAGI. The CDR3 DNA follows: TGTGCCAGCAGTTACTCGGCTAGCCGGGACGAGCAGTACTTC. Amino acids: CASSYSASRDEQYF.

V and J are TRBV19 and TRBJ2-3, with TRBD2 identical over 7 bases. This CDR3 comprises 16 residues. Germline V gene lookup returns CDR1 LNHDA and CDR2 SQIVND (reference sequence). Losses at the gene ends were 6 bases for V and 4 bases for J; bases not matched to a gene: 13. CDR3 region: CASRKDYGGGSDTQYF. In DNA form, the CDR3 reads TGTGCCAGTAGGAAAGACTATGGCGGGGGATCAGATACGCAGTATTTT. The variable domain in full, with the rest retrieved from reference TRBV19 and TRBJ2-3, is DGGITQSPKYLFRKEGQNVTLSCEQNLNHDAMYWYRQDPGQGLRLIYYSQIVNDFQKGDIAEGYSVSREKKESFPLTVTSAQKNPTAFYLCASRKDYGGGSDTQYFGPGTRLTVL.

This chain connects TRBV19 to TRBJ2-3; D is uncertain. The CDR3 loop spans 14 amino acids. Trimming took 5 bases from V and 2 from J, leaving 11 bases between them. Germline V gives CDR1 LNHDA, CDR2 SQIVND (reference sequence). The CDR3: CASSDWISTDTQYF. The CDR3 DNA sequence: TGTGCCAGTAGTGACTGGATCTCCACAGATACGCAGTATTTT.

The chain combines TRBV6-1 with TRBJ2-6; D remains ambiguous. The CDR3 totals 16 residues. The germline gives CDR1 MNHNS, CDR2 SASEGT. Trimming cost V 5 bases and J 0 bases, with 11 bases left between them. CDR3 DNA: TGTGCCAGCAGTCCCTCGCCGGGCTCTGGGGCCAACGTCCTGACTTTC. This encodes CASSPSPGSGANVLTF.

The V and J genes are TRBV7-9 and TRBJ1-1, with no clear D. V dropped 3 bases and J dropped 2 bases, with 7 bases sitting between them. Germline CDR1 and CDR2: SEHNR and FQNEAQ (reference sequence). This CDR3 is 13 amino acids long. The CDR3 loop reads CASSFKGNTEAFF. In DNA form, the CDR3 reads TGTGCCAGCAGCTTCAAGGGAAACACTGAAGCTTTCTTT.

The chain couples TRBV11-2 to TRBJ1-6; TRBD1 aligns across 8 bases. The CDR3 runs to 14 residues. V gave up 6 bases and J gave up 13 bases; unmatched junction bases: 11. Germline loops: CDR1 SGHAT, CDR2 FQNNGV. As DNA, the CDR3 is TGTGCCAGCAGTTTGACAGGGGTCGGACGTCCCCTCCACTTT. Protein: CASSLTGVGRPLHF.

This clonotype showed up just a few times. The rearrangement joins TRBV7-8 to TRBJ1-1; perhaps TRBD1 as D (5 bases). This CDR3 is 14 amino acids long. Deletions cut 5 bases from V and 3 bases from J, with 13 bases between. CDR1 SGHVS and CDR2 FQNEAQ come from the germline V gene. CDR3 region: CASSRGFQDTEAFF. CDR3 in DNA: TGTGCCAGCAGCAGGGGATTTCAGGACACTGAAGCTTTCTTT.

This clonotype was recorded a few times. The genes are TRBV12-3 or TRBV12-4 and TRBJ2-2; 10 nucleotides align to TRBD2. The CDR3 length is 14 residues. Trimming took 6 bases from V and 11 from J; bases not matched to a gene: 9. The CDR3 nucleotides read TGTGCCAGCAGGCCCCTAGCGGGGGTTGATGAGCTGTTTTTT. Translating it yields CASRPLAGVDELFF.

V is TRBV7-8 and J is TRBJ2-7; no definite D call. The CDR3 spans 13 residues. V lost 7 bases to trimming and J lost 1 base, with 11 bases between them. Per the germline V gene, CDR1 is SGHVS and CDR2 is FQNEAQ. CDR3 sequence reads: CASTAPGSYEQYF. DNA for the CDR3: TGTGCCAGCACCGCACCTGGTTCCTACGAGCAGTACTTC. The whole variable domain, remainder taken from reference TRBV7-8 and TRBJ2-7, is GAGVSQSPRYKVAKRGQDVALRCDPISGHVSLFWYQQALGQGPEFLTYFQNEAQLDKSGLPSDRFFAERPEGSVSTLKIQRTQQEDSAVYLCASTAPGSYEQYFGPGTRLTVT.

This clonotype has ten or more counts. The chain is built from TRBV11-2 and TRBJ2-3; no firm D call. From germline, CDR1 is SGHAT and CDR2 FQNNGV. With 5 bases removed from V and 0 bases from J, the gap between germline ends came to 6 bases. This CDR3 has 13 residues. CDR3 amino acids: CASSLQSTDTQYF. For the CDR3, the DNA is TGTGCCAGCAGCCTCCAAAGCACAGATACGCAGTATTTT.

This clonotype was recorded once. The chain recombines TRBV7-6 with TRBJ1-6, with TRBD1 as a possible D gene (5 bases). Germline CDR1 is SGHVS and CDR2 is FNYEAQ. The CDR3 is made up of 18 amino acids. Trimming stripped 0 bases from V and 3 bases from J, with 15 bases between. CDR3 bases: TGTGCCAGCAGCTTAGCTAAAGACAGTAGATTCTATAATTCACCCCTCCACTTT. This encodes CASSLAKDSRFYNSPLHF.

This clonotype has ten or more counts. V and J are TRBV12-5 and TRBJ1-1, with unresolved D. Per the germline V gene, CDR1 is LGHNT and CDR2 is FRNRAP. The CDR3 spans 15 residues. Trimming left V 5 bases short and J 1 base short, with 14 bases between. This CDR3 is CASGGLEGRNTEAFF. DNA of the CDR3: TGTGCTAGTGGTGGACTAGAAGGGAGGAACACTGAAGCTTTCTTT.

This CDR3 is CASSFGGASYTDTQYF. The CDR3 coding sequence is TGTGCCAGCAGCTTTGGTGGGGCGTCATACACAGATACGCAGTATTTT. The rearrangement uses TRBV7-2 and TRBJ2-3; D may be TRBD1 (5 bases). V was trimmed by 3 bases and J by 2 bases, leaving 15 bases between them. The CDR3 extends over 16 amino acids. Looked up from germline, CDR1 is SGHTA and CDR2 is FQGNSA.

This clonotype was seen a handful of times. The chain uses TRBV4-3 and TRBJ1-1; D might be TRBD1 (6 bases). The length of the CDR3 is 15 residues. Germline V gene data show CDR1 as LGHNA and CDR2 as YSLEER. V lost 0 bases, J lost 5 bases, and 13 bases lay in between. The DNA of the CDR3 is TGCGCCAGCAGCCAAGAACACGACAGGAAGACTGAAGCTTTCTTT. This sequence encodes CASSQEHDRKTEAFF.